Presented here are 6 T cell receptor beta chains from one specimen sequenced in a study of CD8+CD57+ T cells in acquired aplastic anemia. Investigators profiled TCR beta VDJ and CDR3 from genomic DNA template. One entry per CDR3 protein results from TCRdb running MiXCR on the reads. The data contain 200,000 to 250,000 distinct CDR3 sequences, roughly 33% of them singletons. Sequencing was done on a sample of sorted CD4+, CD8+, or CD8+CD57+ T cells (not recorded which) from PBMCs. The receptors shown here come from a human donor in good health, serving as a control.

V and J are TRBV15 and TRBJ2-7; D may correspond to TRBD1 or TRBD2 (5 bases each). This CDR3 has 12 amino acids. V was cut by 5 bases and J by 9 bases, with 14 bases left in between. CDR1 LNHNV and CDR2 YYDKDF come from the germline V gene (reference sequence). The CDR3 bases are TGTGCCACCAGCGGGGTCAGGGACGGGCAGTACTTC. Translating gives CATSGVRDGQYF.

The rearrangement joins TRBV7-9 to TRBJ2-5; unclear D gene. The V and J ends lost 3 bases and 1 base respectively, with 18 bases between them. The CDR3 contains 17 residues. The germline gives CDR1 SEHNR, CDR2 FQNEAQ (reference sequence). The CDR3 DNA is TGTGCCAGCAGCTTTTGGGTCTGGACCTGGACCCAAGAGACCCAGTACTTC. Its translation: CASSFWVWTWTQETQYF.

This clonotype came up many times. J is TRBJ1-6 and V is TRBV9; no reliable D call. V was cut by 0 bases and J by 8 bases, with 12 bases left in between. Germline CDR1 and CDR2: SGDLS and YYNGEE. CDR3 length equals 15 residues. CDR3 sequence reads: CASSVAADSDSPLHF. CDR3 in DNA: TGTGCCAGCAGCGTAGCCGCGGACTCAGATTCACCCCTCCACTTT.

This clonotype was seen more than once but under ten times. This chain connects TRBV12-3 or TRBV12-4 to TRBJ1-4; TRBD1 is a possible D gene (6 bases). V lost 8 bases and J 7 bases, leaving 17 bases between the germline ends. The CDR3 length is 14 residues. The CDR3 region is CASRPGTSFEKLFF. The CDR3 nucleotides read TGTGCCAGCCGACCCGGGACATCTTTTGAAAAACTGTTTTTT.

This clonotype came up many times. The chain links TRBV5-1 to TRBJ2-5, with 9 nucleotides matching TRBD2. The length of the CDR3 is 13 residues. CDR1 SGHRS and CDR2 YFSETQ come from the germline V gene. Germline trimming cut 6 bases from V and 5 bases from J; bases unmatched to any gene: 5. The CDR3 spells CASNIAGAETQYF. The CDR3 DNA is TGCGCCAGCAACATAGCGGGAGCGGAGACCCAGTACTTC. Drawing the rest from reference TRBV5-1 and TRBJ2-5, the complete variable domain is KAGVTQTPRYLIKTRGQQVTLSCSPISGHRSVSWYQQTPGQGLQFLFEYFSETQRNKGNFPGRFSGRQFSNSRSEMNVSTLELGDSALYLCASNIAGAETQYFGPGTRLLVL.

This clonotype was picked up many times. The V and J genes are TRBV7-8 and TRBJ1-5; D remains unclear. V was trimmed by 1 base and J by 0 bases, leaving 7 bases between them. This CDR3 contains 15 residues. In germline, CDR1 is SGHVS, CDR2 FQNEAQ. The DNA for the CDR3 is TGTGCCAGCAGCTTAGTCTGGACTAGCAATCAGCCCCAGCATTTT. Amino acid sequence: CASSLVWTSNQPQHF.